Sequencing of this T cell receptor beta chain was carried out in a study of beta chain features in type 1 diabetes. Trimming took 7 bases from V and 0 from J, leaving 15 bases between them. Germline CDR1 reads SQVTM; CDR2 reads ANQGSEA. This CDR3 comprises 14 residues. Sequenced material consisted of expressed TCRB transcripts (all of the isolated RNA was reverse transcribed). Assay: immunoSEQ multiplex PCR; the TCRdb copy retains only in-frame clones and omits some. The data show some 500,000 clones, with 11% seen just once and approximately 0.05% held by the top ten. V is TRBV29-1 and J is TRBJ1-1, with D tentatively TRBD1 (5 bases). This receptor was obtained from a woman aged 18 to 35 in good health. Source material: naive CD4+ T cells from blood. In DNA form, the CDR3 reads TGCAGCGCTAGGGGAGAATTCATGAACACTGAAGCTTTCTTT. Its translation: CSARGEFMNTEAFF.